One and the same sample provided the 10 T cell receptor beta chains below, sequenced in a study of cytomegalovirus exposure and HLA in healthy donors. The PCR employed 60 Vbeta primers together with 13 Jbeta primers. Sequencing used immunoSEQ multiplex PCR; TCRdb keeps in-frame clones, though not all of them. This table holds 180,000 or so clones, 65% to 85% found once. The sample comprised PBMCs. All receptors derive from a girl aged 10 to 17 in good health and CMV-seropositive.

The rearrangement joins TRBV9 to TRBJ2-3; D is uncertain. CDR1 is SGDLS and CDR2 is YYNGEE in the germline V gene. V gave up 0 bases and J gave up 7 bases, with 9 bases separating them. The CDR3 length is 13 residues. The CDR3 DNA follows: TGTGCCAGCAGCGTAGATATAGTCAATACGCAGTATTTT. This encodes CASSVDIVNTQYF.

The chain couples TRBV5-1 to TRBJ1-4; TRBD1 is a possible D gene (6 bases). The CDR3 length is 15 residues. V was trimmed by 4 bases and J by 4 bases, leaving 14 bases between them. CDR1 is SGHRS and CDR2 is YFSETQ in the germline V gene. The CDR3 sequence: CASSAIQGHNEKLFF. For the CDR3, the DNA is TGCGCCAGCAGCGCTATCCAGGGACATAATGAAAAACTGTTTTTT.

The chain carries TRBV29-1 and TRBJ1-4; D gene uncertain. The CDR3 is 12 residues long. Germline lookup yields CDR1 SQVTM and CDR2 ANQGSEA. Trimming removed 6 bases at V and 5 bases at J, with 10 bases between. The CDR3 DNA reads TGCAGCGTGGCTCCCGGGAATGAAAAACTGTTTTTT. Its protein is CSVAPGNEKLFF.

The chain couples TRBV4-3 to TRBJ2-1, with 9 bases that match TRBD2. Trimming at V came to 0 bases and at J to 8 bases, leaving 8 bases not matched to a gene. Germline V gene sequence: CDR1 LGHNA, CDR2 YSLEER. The CDR3 length is 16 residues. The CDR3 loop reads CASSQEGSGRYDEQFF. The CDR3 DNA reads as TGCGCCAGCAGCCAAGAAGGTAGCGGGAGATATGATGAGCAGTTCTTC.

The V gene is TRBV7-9, the J gene TRBJ1-5, with TRBD1 identical over 7 bases. The V gene's germline CDR1 is SEHNR and CDR2 FQNEAQ (reference sequence). The CDR3 totals 15 residues. J gave up 0 bases and V 5 bases, and 4 bases lay outside the gene matches. The CDR3 loop is CASSTDRYSNQPQHF. CDR3 bases: TGTGCCAGCAGCACGGACAGGTATAGCAATCAGCCCCAGCATTTT.

The V call is TRBV10-1, the J call TRBJ2-7; the D gene is possibly TRBD2 (6 bases). Trimming shortened V by 4 bases and J by 3 bases, and 10 bases separated the two germline ends. This CDR3 contains 13 residues. CDR1 WNHNN and CDR2 SYGVQD come from the germline V gene (reference sequence). Here the CDR3 reads CASSGGMHYEQYF. DNA for the CDR3: TGCGCCAGCAGTGGCGGGATGCACTACGAGCAGTACTTC.

CDR3 sequence reads: CASTADLNTEAFF. CDR3 DNA: TGTGCCAGCACCGCAGACTTGAACACTGAAGCTTTCTTT. The rearrangement joins TRBV6-1 to TRBJ1-1; D gene uncertain. The CDR3 covers 13 residues. Germline values: CDR1 MNHNS, CDR2 SASEGT. Trimming shortened V by 7 bases and J by 0 bases, and 9 bases separated the two germline ends.

The chain uses TRBV15 and TRBJ2-2; weak D call: TRBD2 (6 bases). Germline V lookup: CDR1 LNHNV, CDR2 YYDKDF (reference sequence). CDR3 size: 16 residues. The V end was cut by 1 base, the J end by 1 base, with 10 bases between. Written as DNA, the CDR3 is TGTGCCACCAGCAGAGCCTCGGGAGTGAACACCGGGGAGCTGTTTTTT. Protein sequence: CATSRASGVNTGELFF.

This clone came up once. This chain joins TRBV7-9 and TRBJ2-2; 8 bases match TRBD2. The germline V gene has CDR1 SEHNR and CDR2 FQNEAQ (reference sequence). Germline trimming cut 0 bases from V and 4 bases from J; bases unmatched to any gene: 7. The length of the CDR3 is 17 residues. As DNA, the CDR3 is TGTGCCAGCAGCTTAGCGCGAAGCGGGAGTGGCACCGGGGAGCTGTTTTTT. This translates into CASSLARSGSGTGELFF.

The chain has TRBV15 and TRBJ1-1; no reliable D call. Germline-derived CDR1 and CDR2 are LNHNV and YYDKDF (reference sequence). This CDR3 comprises 14 residues. The ends were cut back, 1 base at V and 1 base at J, with 7 bases in the middle. The CDR3 loop reads CATSRAYPNTEAFF. In DNA form, the CDR3 reads TGTGCCACCAGCAGAGCCTACCCGAACACTGAAGCTTTCTTT. The full variable domain, in which reference TRBV15 and TRBJ1-1 provide the parts outside the CDR3, is DAMVIQNPRYQVTQFGKPVTLSCSQTLNHNVMYWYQQKSSQAPKLLFHYYDKDFNNEADTPDNFQSRRPNTSFCFLDIRSPGLGDTAMYLCATSRAYPNTEAFFGQGTRLTVV.